This T cell receptor (beta chain) was sequenced for a study of blood T cell repertoires in COVID-19. Study information: Whether acute or convalescent, the COVID-19 samples came from the United States, Italy and Spain. T cells, B-cell-depleted T cells, or PBMCs provided the cDNA or gDNA that served as material.

The CDR3 covers 17 residues. From germline, CDR1 is MDHEN and CDR2 SYDVKM. Between the trimmed V and J ends, which lost 2 bases and 4 bases, there was a span of 18 bases. Per the authors' pipeline: How many nucleated cells were present was estimated from reference gene primer amplification. Assay used: immunoSEQ multiplex PCR; TCRdb lists only in-frame clones, some missing. V, J and clone size reflect that table, while D and trimming were determined from the DNA. The sample consists of fewer than 110,000 clones, around 90% of them appearing once. Sequencing used peripheral blood. This sequence was found in a woman under 40 with acute or convalescent COVID-19. The rearrangement uses TRBV28 and TRBJ2-1; the D gene is possibly TRBD2 (5 bases). CDR3 sequence (DNA): TGTGCCAGCAGTTTAGAATTGGAGCGGAGCCTATACAATGAGCAGTTCTTC. It is translated as CASSLELERSLYNEQFF.